The text below deals with one T cell receptor beta chain. Mismatch with germline at one junction end may stem from a read error. The data derive from a study of cytomegalovirus exposure and HLA in healthy donors. Both 60 Vbeta primers and 13 Jbeta primers went into the PCR. The repertoire was sequenced with immunoSEQ multiplex PCR; TCRdb's copy has only in-frame clones and lacks some. The repertoire holds around 120,000 clones, approximately 79% seen once, with about 16% in the top ten. This sequence originates from a man between 50 and 59 years old in good health and CMV-seropositive. Sequencing input: PBMCs.

CDR3 nucleotide sequence: TGTTCCAGCAGCGGGCGGGAAACTAGCGGGCGATACGAGCAGTACTTC. Protein sequence: CSSSGRETSGRYEQYF. V and J are TRBV7-9 and TRBJ2-7, with 9 bases aligning to TRBD2. This CDR3 comprises 16 residues. CDR1 SEHNR and CDR2 FQNEAQ come from the germline V gene (reference sequence). Complete variable domain (other parts from reference TRBV7-9 and TRBJ2-7): DTGVSQNPRHKITKRGQNVTFRCDPISEHNRLYWYRQTLGQGPEFLTYFQNEAQLEKSRLLSDRFSAERPKGSFSTLEIQRTEQGDSAMYLCSSSGRETSGRYEQYFGPGTRLTVT.